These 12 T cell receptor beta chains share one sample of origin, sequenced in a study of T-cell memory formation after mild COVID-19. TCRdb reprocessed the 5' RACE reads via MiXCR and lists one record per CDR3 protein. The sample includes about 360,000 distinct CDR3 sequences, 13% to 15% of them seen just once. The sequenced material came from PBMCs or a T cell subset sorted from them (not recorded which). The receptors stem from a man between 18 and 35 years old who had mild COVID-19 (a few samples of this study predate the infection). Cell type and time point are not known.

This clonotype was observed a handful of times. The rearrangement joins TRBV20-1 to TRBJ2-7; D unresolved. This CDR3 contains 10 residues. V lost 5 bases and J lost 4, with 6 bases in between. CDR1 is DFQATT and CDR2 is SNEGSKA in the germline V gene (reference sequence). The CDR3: CSAGTYEQYF. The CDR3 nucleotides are TGCAGTGCTGGCACGTACGAGCAGTACTTC.

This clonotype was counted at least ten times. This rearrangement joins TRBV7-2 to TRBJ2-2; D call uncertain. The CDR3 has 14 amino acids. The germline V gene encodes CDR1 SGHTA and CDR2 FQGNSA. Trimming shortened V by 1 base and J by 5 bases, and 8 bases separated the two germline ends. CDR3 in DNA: TGTGCCAGCAGCTTAGTTTTGGTAACCGGGGAGCTGTTTTTT. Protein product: CASSLVLVTGELFF.

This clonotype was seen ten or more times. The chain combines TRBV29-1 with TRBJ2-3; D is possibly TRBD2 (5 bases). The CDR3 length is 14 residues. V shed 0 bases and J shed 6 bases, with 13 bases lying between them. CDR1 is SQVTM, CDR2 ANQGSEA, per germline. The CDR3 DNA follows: TGCAGCGTTGAAGACCCCCGGAGGTCGGATACGCAGTATTTT. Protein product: CSVEDPRRSDTQYF.

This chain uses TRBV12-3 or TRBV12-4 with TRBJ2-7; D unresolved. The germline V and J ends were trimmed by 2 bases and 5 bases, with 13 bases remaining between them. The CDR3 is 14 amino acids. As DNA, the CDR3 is TGTGCCAGCAGTTTATGGTCAGCGACCGACGAGCAGTACTTC. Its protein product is CASSLWSATDEQYF.

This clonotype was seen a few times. The CDR3 DNA follows: TGTGCCAGCACCCCCTCAGGGGGGTTTCTTCAGCCCCAGCATTTT. Translating gives CASTPSGGFLQPQHF. The J gene is TRBJ1-5, the V gene TRBV12-3 or TRBV12-4, with TRBD1 identical over 7 bases. CDR3 size: 15 residues. Losses at the gene ends were 7 bases for V and 6 bases for J; bases not matched to a gene: 12.

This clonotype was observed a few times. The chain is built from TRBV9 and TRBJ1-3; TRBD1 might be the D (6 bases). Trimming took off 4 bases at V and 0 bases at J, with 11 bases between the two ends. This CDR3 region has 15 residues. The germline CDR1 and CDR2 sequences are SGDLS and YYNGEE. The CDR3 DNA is TGTGCCAGCAGCACACAGGGTATCTCTGGAAACACCATATATTTT. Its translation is CASSTQGISGNTIYF. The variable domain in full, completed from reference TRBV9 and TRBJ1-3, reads DSGVTQTPKHLITATGQRVTLRCSPRSGDLSVYWYQQSLDQGLQFLIQYYNGEERAKGNILERFSAQQFPDLHSELNLSSLELGDSALYFCASSTQGISGNTIYFGEGSWLTVV.

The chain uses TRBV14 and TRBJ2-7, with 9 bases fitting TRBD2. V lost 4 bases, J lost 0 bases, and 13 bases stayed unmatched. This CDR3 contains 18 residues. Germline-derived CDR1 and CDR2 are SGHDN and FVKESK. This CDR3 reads CASSPRLSGGLYSYEQYF. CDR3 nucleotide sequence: TGTGCCAGCAGCCCGCGACTCAGCGGGGGGCTTTACTCCTACGAGCAGTACTTC.

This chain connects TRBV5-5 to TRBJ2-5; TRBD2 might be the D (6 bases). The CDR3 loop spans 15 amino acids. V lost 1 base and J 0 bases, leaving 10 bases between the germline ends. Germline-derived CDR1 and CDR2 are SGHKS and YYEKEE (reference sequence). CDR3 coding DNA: TGTGCCAGCAGCTTGTACGGGGGAGACCAAGAGACCCAGTACTTC. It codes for CASSLYGGDQETQYF.

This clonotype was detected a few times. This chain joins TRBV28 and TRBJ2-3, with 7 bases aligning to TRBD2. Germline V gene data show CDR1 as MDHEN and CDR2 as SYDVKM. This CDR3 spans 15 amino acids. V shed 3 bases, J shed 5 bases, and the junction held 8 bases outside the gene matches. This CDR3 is CASSFGAGVQDTQYF. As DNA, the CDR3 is TGTGCCAGCAGTTTCGGCGCGGGGGTTCAAGATACGCAGTATTTT. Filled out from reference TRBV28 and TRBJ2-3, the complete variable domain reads DVKVTQSSRYLVKRTGEKVFLECVQDMDHENMFWYRQDPGLGLRLIYFSYDVKMKEKGDIPEGYSVSREKKERFSLILESASTNQTSMYLCASSFGAGVQDTQYFGPGTRLTVL.

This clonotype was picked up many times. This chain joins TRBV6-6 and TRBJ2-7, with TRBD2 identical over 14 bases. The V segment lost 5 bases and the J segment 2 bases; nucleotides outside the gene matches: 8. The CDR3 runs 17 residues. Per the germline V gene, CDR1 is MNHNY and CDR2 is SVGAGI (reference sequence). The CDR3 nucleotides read TGTGCCAGCAGTGCCCTGACTAGCGGGGGGGCCCCCTACGAGCAGTACTTC. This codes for CASSALTSGGAPYEQYF.

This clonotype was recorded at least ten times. The CDR3 DNA follows: TGCGCCAGTACCGGGACAGTAAGCACAGATACGCAGTATTTT. Protein sequence: CASTGTVSTDTQYF. This chain connects TRBV5-1 to TRBJ2-3; 7 positions match TRBD1. Trimming cost V 8 bases and J 0 bases; bases outside gene matches: 6. The CDR3 covers 14 residues. The V gene's germline CDR1 is SGHRS and CDR2 YFSETQ.

DNA of the CDR3: TGTGCCAGCAGCTTAGTGGTGACGGGGAACACTGAAGCTTTCTTT. Protein: CASSLVVTGNTEAFF. The chain links TRBV7-9 to TRBJ1-1; D is ambiguous. V was shortened by 1 base and J by 1 base, with 10 bases between the two germline ends. Germline V gene data show CDR1 as SEHNR and CDR2 as FQNEAQ (reference sequence). The CDR3 length is 15 residues.